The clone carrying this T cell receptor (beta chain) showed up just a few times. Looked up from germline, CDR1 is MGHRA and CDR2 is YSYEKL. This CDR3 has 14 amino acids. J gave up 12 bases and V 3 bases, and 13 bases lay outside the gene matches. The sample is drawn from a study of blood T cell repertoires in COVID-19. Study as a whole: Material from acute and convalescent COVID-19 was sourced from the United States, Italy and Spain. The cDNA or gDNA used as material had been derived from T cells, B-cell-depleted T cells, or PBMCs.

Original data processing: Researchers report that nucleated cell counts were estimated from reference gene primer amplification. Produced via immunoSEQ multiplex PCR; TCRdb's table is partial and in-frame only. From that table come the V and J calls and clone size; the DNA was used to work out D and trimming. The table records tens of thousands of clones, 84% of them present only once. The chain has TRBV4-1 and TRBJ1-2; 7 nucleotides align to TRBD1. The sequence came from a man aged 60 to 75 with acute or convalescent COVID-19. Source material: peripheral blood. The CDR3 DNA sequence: TGCGCCAGCAGCCAGCCGGGACAGAAACCGTCGGACACCTTC. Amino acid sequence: CASSQPGQKPSDTF.